This T cell receptor (beta chain) was documented in a study of blood T cell repertoires in COVID-19. In the study overall: The study drew acute and convalescent COVID-19 samples from the United States, Italy and Spain. T cells, B-cell-depleted T cells, or PBMCs supplied cDNA or gDNA.

Authors' data handling: Amplification with reference gene primers provided the estimates of nucleated cell counts. Assay: immunoSEQ multiplex PCR; the TCRdb copy retains only in-frame clones and omits some. V and J calls and clone size are those listed in that table; D and trimming were worked out from the DNA. This table holds about 120,000 clones, around 68% found once. In this sample, this clone turned up many times. The sample comprised peripheral blood. The source is a woman aged 60 to 75 with acute or convalescent COVID-19.

The chain's CDR3 is CSVETEDTDTQYF. CDR3 DNA sequence: TGCAGCGTTGAGACAGAAGACACAGATACGCAGTATTTT. The chain has TRBV29-1 and TRBJ2-3; D is possibly TRBD1 (5 bases). This CDR3 spans 13 amino acids. Per the germline V gene, CDR1 is SQVTM and CDR2 is ANQGSEA. With 3 bases removed from V and 2 bases from J, the gap between germline ends came to 9 bases.